These T cell receptor beta chains were read from a single sample in a study of T cells in Graves' hyperthyroidism and ophthalmopathy. One entry per CDR3 protein results from TCRdb running MiXCR on the multiplex PCR reads. The profile shows roughly 570,000 distinct CDR3 sequences, 15% to 19% of them singletons. Sequencing was performed on blood. The receptors stem from a woman in her thirties with Graves' hyperthyroidism. The CDR3 runs from the conserved cysteine through the conserved F or W. D genes are given only for firm matches. The size entry is marked missing in some rows and otherwise reads once, few, many or a size class.

d_call j_call clone_size v_call cdr3_nt cdr3_aa
TRBD1 TRBJ2-2 . TRBV5-1 TGCGCCAGCAGCTCGGACAGGGGTTGGCGCGGGGAGCTGTTTTTT CASSSDRGWRGELFF
TRBD1 TRBJ1-1 . TRBV19 TGTGCCAGTAGTATAGATACCGGACAGGGGGCGTCAAAGGCTGAAGCTTTCTTT CASSIDTGQGASKAEAFF
. TRBJ1-3 few TRBV18 TGTGCCAGCTATCTTCGGGGCTCATCTGGAAACACCATATATTTT CASYLRGSSGNTIYF
TRBD1 TRBJ1-1 many TRBV12-3/TRBV12-4 TGTGCCAGCAGTATGGGACAGGCTGAAGCTTTCTTT CASSMGQAEAFF
. TRBJ2-1 many TRBV7-2 TGTGCCAGCAGCTTAGATGGCGGAGGGCACAATGAGCAGTTCTTC CASSLDGGGHNEQFF
TRBD2 TRBJ2-1 . TRBV15 TGTGCCACCAGCAGAACTTCGTTAGCGGGATTTTCCTACAATGAGCAGTTCTTC CATSRTSLAGFSYNEQFF
. TRBJ2-1 . TRBV19 TGTGCCAGTAGCCGGATGAGCTCCTACAATGAGCAGTTCTTC CASSRMSSYNEQFF
TRBD1 TRBJ2-7 . TRBV7-2 TGTGCCAGCAGCTTAGCCGGGACAGGGGGCACGGGCGAGCAGTACTTC CASSLAGTGGTGEQYF
. TRBJ2-7 . TRBV5-1 TGTGCCAGCAGCTTCGTTGGCAGGACCTACGAGCAGTACTTC CASSFVGRTYEQYF
TRBD2 TRBJ2-2 . TRBV7-2 TGTGCCAGCAGCTTAGGGGGGACTAGCTACACCGGGGAGCTGTTTTTT CASSLGGTSYTGELFF
. TRBJ1-4 many TRBV4-1 TGCGCCAGCAGCCCCGGGGCTGCAACTAATGAAAAACTGTTTTTT CASSPGAATNEKLFF
. TRBJ2-7 . TRBV7-3 TGTGCCAGCAGATCTAAACTAGGTTACGAGCAGTACTTC CASRSKLGYEQYF
. TRBJ1-1 many TRBV7-9 TGTGCCAGCAGTTCCGTCTCAGGGCGGGGAGGCACTGAAGCTTTCTTT CASSSVSGRGGTEAFF
TRBD2 TRBJ2-1 . TRBV5-5 TGTGCCAGCAGCTCTGGGCCGCGGCGGGAGGTCAATGAGCAGTTCTTC CASSSGPRREVNEQFF
. TRBJ2-2 . TRBV12-5 TGTGCTAGTGGTTTACCTCCGACACCGGGGGCAAACGGGGAGCTGTTTTTT CASGLPPTPGANGELFF
. TRBJ1-2 many TRBV5-6 TGTGCCAGCAGTCAGGGAGTTAACTATGGCTACACCTTC CASSQGVNYGYTF
TRBD2 TRBJ2-1 many TRBV28 TGTGCCAGCACCCCACCTTGGGGAGGGGATGAAAATGAGCAGTTCTTC CASTPPWGGDENEQFF
. TRBJ2-7 many TRBV6-1 TGTGCCAGCAGTCAACGACAGGTTGTGACCTACGAGCAGTACTTC CASSQRQVVTYEQYF
. TRBJ2-5 few TRBV11-2 TGTGCCAGCAGCCTACACGTGGGTTTGTACTTC CASSLHVGLYF
TRBD2 TRBJ2-3 many TRBV7-2 TGTGCCAGCAGTTTCAGGGAGGGAGATACGCAGTATTTT CASSFREGDTQYF
. TRBJ2-3 many TRBV20-1 TGCAGTGCTCGGAATTTTGGAGGAACAGATACGCAGTATTTT CSARNFGGTDTQYF
. TRBJ1-1 . TRBV5-5 TGTGCCAGCAGTCCGGACAGCAGTATGAACACTGAAGCTTTCTTT CASSPDSSMNTEAFF
TRBD2 TRBJ2-3 many TRBV7-6 TGTGCCAGCAGCTTAGCGCTAGCGGGAGGCACAGATACGCAGTATTTT CASSLALAGGTDTQYF
TRBD1 TRBJ2-2 . TRBV5-5 TGTGCCAGCAGCTTCCAGGGGGTAGGAGCAACCGGGGAGCTGTTTTTT CASSFQGVGATGELFF
TRBD1 TRBJ2-1 many TRBV7-3 TGTGCCAGCAGCACGGACAGGGGGTATGAGCAGTTCTTC CASSTDRGYEQFF
TRBD2 TRBJ2-1 . TRBV6-1 TGTGCCAGCAGTCCTCTAGCGGGAGGGGTCGATGAGCAGTTCTTC CASSPLAGGVDEQFF
. TRBJ1-1 few TRBV19 TGTGCCAGTAGTAAGACAGGTCTTGGGAACACTGAAGCTTTCTTT CASSKTGLGNTEAFF
TRBD1 TRBJ1-2 many TRBV2 TGTGCCAGCAGTGCACAGGGGGCGAGCTATGGCTACACCTTC CASSAQGASYGYTF
TRBD2 TRBJ2-3 many TRBV30 TGTGCCTGGAGTGTACCAGCGGGAGTAGCAGATACGCAGTATTTT CAWSVPAGVADTQYF
. TRBJ1-2 few TRBV10-3 TGTGCCATCAGTGCGGAGCCGGCGGGCTACACCTTC CAISAEPAGYTF
TRBD2 TRBJ2-3 . TRBV6-5 TGTGCCAGCAGTTACGGAGCGGGAGGGTTGTCGGATACGCAGTATTTT CASSYGAGGLSDTQYF
TRBD1 TRBJ2-3 few TRBV12-3/TRBV12-4 TGTGCCAGCAGTATCCTACAGGGGGTGGATACGCAGTATTTT CASSILQGVDTQYF
TRBD1 TRBJ1-2 many TRBV30 TGTGCCTGGAGTGGATCATGGACAGGGGACCTGGATGGCTACACCTTC CAWSGSWTGDLDGYTF
TRBD1 TRBJ2-1 . TRBV5-1 TGCGCCAGCAGCACCACCGGGACAGGGGAGCAGGAGCAGTTCTTC CASSTTGTGEQEQFF
TRBD2 TRBJ2-7 many TRBV11-2 TGTGCCAGCAGCTTAGTTTCGACAGGACTAGCCAGGATCTCCTACGAGCAGTACTTC CASSLVSTGLARISYEQYF
. TRBJ2-1 many TRBV7-2 TGTGCCAGCAGCTTATCGAGCAGGGAACGTCAGTCCTACAATGAGCAGTTCTTC CASSLSSRERQSYNEQFF
. TRBJ2-5 few TRBV19 TGTGCCAGTAGACGAGGGGGATTGGAGACCCAGTACTTC CASRRGGLETQYF
. TRBJ2-5 . TRBV5-4 TGTGCCAGCAGCTTGGACGGTCTCCCCGGCCGAGAGACCCAGTACTTC CASSLDGLPGRETQYF
TRBD2 TRBJ2-1 many TRBV30 TGTGCCTGGATGACTAGCGGGACTTCTTACAATGAGCAGTTCTTC CAWMTSGTSYNEQFF
. TRBJ2-1 . TRBV25-1 TGTGCCAGCAGTGAACTGTTGGCGGGAAGAGACAATGAGCAGTTCTTC CASSELLAGRDNEQFF
. TRBJ1-1 few TRBV5-4 TGTGCCAGCAGTTGGCGGGGGCTCGCTGAAGCTTTCTTT CASSWRGLAEAFF
TRBD1 TRBJ1-3 few TRBV5-1 TGCGCCAGCAGCCTAGGGACAGCGGCTGGAAACACCATATATTTT CASSLGTAAGNTIYF
TRBD2 TRBJ2-1 . TRBV19 TGTGCCAGTAGTTCGCCGGGACTAGCGGGAGTTCATGAGCAGTTCTTC CASSSPGLAGVHEQFF
. TRBJ1-1 many TRBV18 TGTGCCAGCTCACCCCGGGGCGGGAACACTGAAGCTTTCTTT CASSPRGGNTEAFF
. TRBJ2-3 many TRBV20-1 TGCAGTGCTAGAGGGGGGGCCAGGGTATCTACTAGCACAGATACGCAGTATTTT CSARGGARVSTSTDTQYF
. TRBJ1-1 many TRBV5-1 TGCGCCAGCAGCTTCGGAACCGAGGGCACTGAAGCTTTCTTT CASSFGTEGTEAFF
. TRBJ2-7 few TRBV27 TGTGCCAGCAAGCCAAGCGGCACACACGAGCAGTACTTC CASKPSGTHEQYF